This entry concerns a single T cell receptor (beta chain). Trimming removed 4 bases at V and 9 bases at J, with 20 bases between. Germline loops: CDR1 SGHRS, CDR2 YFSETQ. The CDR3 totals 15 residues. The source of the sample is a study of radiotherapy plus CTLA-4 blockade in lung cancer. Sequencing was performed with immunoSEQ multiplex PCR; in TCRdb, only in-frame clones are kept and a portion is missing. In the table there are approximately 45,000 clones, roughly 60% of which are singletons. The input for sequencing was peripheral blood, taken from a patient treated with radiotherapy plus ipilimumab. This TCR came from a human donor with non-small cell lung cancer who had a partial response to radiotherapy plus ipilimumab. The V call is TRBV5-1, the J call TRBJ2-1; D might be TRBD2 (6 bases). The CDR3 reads CASSAGTLFNSEQFF. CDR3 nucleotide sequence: TGCGCCAGCAGCGCCGGGACTCTCTTTAATTCTGAGCAGTTCTTC.